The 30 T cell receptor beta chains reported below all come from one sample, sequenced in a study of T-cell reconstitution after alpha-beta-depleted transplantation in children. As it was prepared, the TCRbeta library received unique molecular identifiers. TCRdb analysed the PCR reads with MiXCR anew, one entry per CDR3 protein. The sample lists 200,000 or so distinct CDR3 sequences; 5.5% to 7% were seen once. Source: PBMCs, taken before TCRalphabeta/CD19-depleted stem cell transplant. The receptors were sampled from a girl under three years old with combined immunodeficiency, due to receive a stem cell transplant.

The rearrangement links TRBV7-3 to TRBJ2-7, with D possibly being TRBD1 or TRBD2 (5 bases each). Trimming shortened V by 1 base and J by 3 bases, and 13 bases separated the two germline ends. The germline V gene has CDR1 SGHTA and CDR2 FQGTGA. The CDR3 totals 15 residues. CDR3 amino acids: CASSLNLGPSYEQYF. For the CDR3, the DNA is TGTGCCAGCAGCTTAAATCTGGGACCGAGCTACGAGCAGTACTTC.

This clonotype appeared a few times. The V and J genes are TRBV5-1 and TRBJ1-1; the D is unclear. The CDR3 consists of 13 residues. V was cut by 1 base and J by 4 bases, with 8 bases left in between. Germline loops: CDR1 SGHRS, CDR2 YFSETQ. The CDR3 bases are TGCGCCAGCAGCTTGTGGGATGCCACTGAAGCTTTCTTT. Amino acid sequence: CASSLWDATEAFF.

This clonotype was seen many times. The CDR3 DNA sequence: TGTGCCAGCTCACCAGTTCAGGGAGGTAATGAGCAGTTCTTC. Translated, it gives CASSPVQGGNEQFF. V and J are TRBV18 and TRBJ2-1; perhaps TRBD2 as D (6 bases). CDR3 size: 14 residues. CDR1 is KGHSH and CDR2 is LQKENI in the germline V gene. V was trimmed by 2 bases and J by 7 bases, leaving 12 bases between them.

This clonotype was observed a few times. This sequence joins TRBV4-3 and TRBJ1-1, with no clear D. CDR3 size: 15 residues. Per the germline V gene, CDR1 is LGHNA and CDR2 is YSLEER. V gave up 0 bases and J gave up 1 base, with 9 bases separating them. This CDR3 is CASSQDKGPNTEAFF. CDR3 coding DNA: TGCGCCAGCAGCCAAGATAAAGGGCCGAACACTGAAGCTTTCTTT.

The CDR3 DNA reads TGTGCCAGCAGCTTGGGCCGGACGTGGGATACGCAGTATTTT. As protein: CASSLGRTWDTQYF. The rearrangement links TRBV11-2 to TRBJ2-3, with D uncertain. V was pared by 3 bases and J by 6 bases, with 13 bases between. This CDR3 region has 14 residues. Germline lookup yields CDR1 SGHAT and CDR2 FQNNGV.

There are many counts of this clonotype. CDR3 region: CASSFVLELSGGHIQYF. Written as DNA, the CDR3 is TGTGCCAGCAGTTTCGTCCTCGAACTCTCCGGGGGACACATTCAGTACTTC. The chain carries TRBV12-3 or TRBV12-4 and TRBJ2-4; D perhaps matches TRBD2 (6 bases). CDR3 length: 17 residues. The germline V and J ends were trimmed by 3 bases and 8 bases, with 23 bases remaining between them.

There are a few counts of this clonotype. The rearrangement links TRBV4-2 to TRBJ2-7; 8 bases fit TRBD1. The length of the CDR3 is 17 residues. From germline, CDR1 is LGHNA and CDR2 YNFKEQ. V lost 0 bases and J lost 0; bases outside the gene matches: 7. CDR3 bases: TGTGCCAGCAGCCAAGATAGGACAGGGAAAAGCTCCTACGAGCAGTACTTC. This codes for CASSQDRTGKSSYEQYF.

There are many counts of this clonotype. DNA of the CDR3: TGTGCCAGCAGTTTTGCCCCCTGGACTAGCGCGCCTAATGAGCAGTTCTTC. Translation: CASSFAPWTSAPNEQFF. The chain recombines TRBV27 with TRBJ2-1; 9 bases agree with TRBD2. Germline V gives CDR1 MNHEY, CDR2 SMNVEV (reference sequence). The CDR3 contains 17 residues. The trim removed 3 bases at V and 7 bases at J, leaving 13 bases unmatched.

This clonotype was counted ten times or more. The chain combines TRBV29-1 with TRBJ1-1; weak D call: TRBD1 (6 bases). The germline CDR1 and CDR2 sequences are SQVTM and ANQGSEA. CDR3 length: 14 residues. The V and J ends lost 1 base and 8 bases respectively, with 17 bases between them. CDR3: CSVEAQGSALEAFF. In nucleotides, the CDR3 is TGCAGCGTTGAAGCTCAGGGGAGCGCCCTGGAAGCTTTCTTT. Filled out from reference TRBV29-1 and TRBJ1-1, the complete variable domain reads SAVISQKPSRDICQRGTSLTIQCQVDSQVTMMFWYRQQPGQSLTLIATANQGSEATYESGFVIDKFPISRPNLTFSTLTVSNMSPEDSSIYLCSVEAQGSALEAFFGQGTRLTVV.

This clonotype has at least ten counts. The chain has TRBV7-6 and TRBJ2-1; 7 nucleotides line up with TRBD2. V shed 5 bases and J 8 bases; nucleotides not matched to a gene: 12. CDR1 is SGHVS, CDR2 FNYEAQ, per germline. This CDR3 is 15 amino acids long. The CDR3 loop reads CASSTASGAGDEQFF. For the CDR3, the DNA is TGTGCCAGCAGCACCGCTAGCGGTGCGGGGGATGAGCAGTTCTTC. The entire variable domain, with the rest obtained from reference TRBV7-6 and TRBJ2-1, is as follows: GAGVSQSPRYKVTKRGQDVALRCDPISGHVSLYWYRQALGQGPEFLTYFNYEAQQDKSGLPNDRFSAERPEGSISTLTIQRTEQRDSAMYRCASSTASGAGDEQFFGPGTRLTVL.

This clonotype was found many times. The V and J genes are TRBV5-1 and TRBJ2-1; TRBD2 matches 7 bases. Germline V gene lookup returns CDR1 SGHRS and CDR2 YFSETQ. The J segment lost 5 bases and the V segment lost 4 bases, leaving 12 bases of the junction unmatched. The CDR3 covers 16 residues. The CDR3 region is CASSLLGLISNNEQFF. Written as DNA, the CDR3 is TGCGCCAGCAGCCTGTTGGGACTAATCTCTAACAATGAGCAGTTCTTC.

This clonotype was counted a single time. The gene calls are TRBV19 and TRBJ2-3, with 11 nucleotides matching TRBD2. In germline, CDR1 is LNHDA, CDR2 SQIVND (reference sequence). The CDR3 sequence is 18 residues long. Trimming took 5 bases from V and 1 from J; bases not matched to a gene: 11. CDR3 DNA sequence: TGTGCCAGTAGTGAAAAGGGACTAGCGGAATGGGGCACAGATACGCAGTATTTT. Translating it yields CASSEKGLAEWGTDTQYF.

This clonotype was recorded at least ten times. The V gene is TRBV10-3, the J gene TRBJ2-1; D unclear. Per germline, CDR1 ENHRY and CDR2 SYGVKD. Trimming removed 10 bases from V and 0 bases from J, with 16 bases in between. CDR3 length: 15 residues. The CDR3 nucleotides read TGTGCCACATTACCGACGTGGAGCTCCTACAATGAGCAGTTCTTC. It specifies CATLPTWSSYNEQFF.

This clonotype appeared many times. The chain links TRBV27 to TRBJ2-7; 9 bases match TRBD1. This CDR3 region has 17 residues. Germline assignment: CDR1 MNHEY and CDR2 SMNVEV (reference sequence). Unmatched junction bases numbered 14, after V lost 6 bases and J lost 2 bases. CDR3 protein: CASSRYPPGQGAYEQYF. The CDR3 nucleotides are TGTGCCAGCAGCCGATACCCCCCGGGACAGGGAGCCTACGAGCAGTACTTC.

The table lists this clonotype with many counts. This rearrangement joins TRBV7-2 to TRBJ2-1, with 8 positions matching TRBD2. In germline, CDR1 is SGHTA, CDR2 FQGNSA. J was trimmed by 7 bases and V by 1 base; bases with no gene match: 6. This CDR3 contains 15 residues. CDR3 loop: CASSLEVSGANEQFF. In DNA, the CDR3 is TGTGCCAGCAGCTTAGAAGTTAGCGGGGCTAATGAGCAGTTCTTC. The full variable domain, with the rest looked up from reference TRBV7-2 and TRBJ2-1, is GAGVSQSPSNKVTEKGKDVELRCDPISGHTALYWYRQSLGQGLEFLIYFQGNSAPDKSGLPSDRFSAERTGGSVSTLTIQRTQQEDSAVYLCASSLEVSGANEQFFGPGTRLTVL.

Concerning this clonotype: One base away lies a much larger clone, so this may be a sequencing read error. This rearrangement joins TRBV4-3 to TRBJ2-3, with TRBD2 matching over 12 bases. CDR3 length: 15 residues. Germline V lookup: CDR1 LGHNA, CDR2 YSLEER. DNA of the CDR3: TGCGCCATCAGCCAGACCGGGACTAGCGGGGATACGCAGTATTTT. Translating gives CAISQTGTSGDTQYF.

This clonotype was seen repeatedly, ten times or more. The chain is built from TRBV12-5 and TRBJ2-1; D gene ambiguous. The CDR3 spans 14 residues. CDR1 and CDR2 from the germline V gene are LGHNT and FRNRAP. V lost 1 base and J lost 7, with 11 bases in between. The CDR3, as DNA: TGTGCTAGTGGTTTGGGGGCTACGAATAATGAGCAGTTCTTC. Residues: CASGLGATNNEQFF. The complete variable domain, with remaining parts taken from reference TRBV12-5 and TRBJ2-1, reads DARVTQTPRHKVTEMGQEVTMRCQPILGHNTVFWYRQTMMQGLELLAYFRNRAPLDDSGMPKDRFSAEMPDATLATLKIQPSEPRDSAVYFCASGLGATNNEQFFGPGTRLTVL.

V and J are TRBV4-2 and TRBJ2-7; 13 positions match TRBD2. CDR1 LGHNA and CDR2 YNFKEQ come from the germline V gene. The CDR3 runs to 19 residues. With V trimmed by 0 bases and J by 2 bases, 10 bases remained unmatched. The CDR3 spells CASSQDLTSGRLLPYEQYF. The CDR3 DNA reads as TGTGCCAGCAGCCAAGATTTGACTAGCGGGAGGTTACTACCCTACGAGCAGTACTTC.

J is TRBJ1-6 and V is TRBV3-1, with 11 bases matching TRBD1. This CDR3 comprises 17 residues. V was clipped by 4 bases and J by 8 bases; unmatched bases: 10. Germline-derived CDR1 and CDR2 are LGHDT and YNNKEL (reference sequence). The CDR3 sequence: CASSPSWTGGPYSPLHF. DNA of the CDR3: TGTGCCAGCAGCCCCTCCTGGACAGGGGGCCCTTATTCACCCCTCCACTTT.

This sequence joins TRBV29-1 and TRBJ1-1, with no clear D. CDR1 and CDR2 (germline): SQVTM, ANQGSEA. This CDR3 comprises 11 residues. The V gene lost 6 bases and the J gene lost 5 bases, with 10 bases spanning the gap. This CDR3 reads CSVRIGTEAFF. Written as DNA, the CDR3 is TGCAGCGTGAGAATAGGTACTGAAGCTTTCTTT.

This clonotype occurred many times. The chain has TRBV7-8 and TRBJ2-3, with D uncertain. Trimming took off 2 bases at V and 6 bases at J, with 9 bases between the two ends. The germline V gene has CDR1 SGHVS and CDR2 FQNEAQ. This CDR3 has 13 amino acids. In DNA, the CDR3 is TGTGCCAGCAGCTTACCCCTCATCGATACGCAGTATTTT. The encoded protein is CASSLPLIDTQYF. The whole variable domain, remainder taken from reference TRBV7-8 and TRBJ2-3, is GAGVSQSPRYKVAKRGQDVALRCDPISGHVSLFWYQQALGQGPEFLTYFQNEAQLDKSGLPSDRFFAERPEGSVSTLKIQRTQQEDSAVYLCASSLPLIDTQYFGPGTRLTVL.

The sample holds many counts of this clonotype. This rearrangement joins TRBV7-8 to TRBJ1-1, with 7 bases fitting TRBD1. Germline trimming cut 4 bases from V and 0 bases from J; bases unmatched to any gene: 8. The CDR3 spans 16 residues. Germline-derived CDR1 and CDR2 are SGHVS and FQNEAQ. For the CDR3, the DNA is TGTGCCAGCAGCTCATCGGGACAGACATTGAACACTGAAGCTTTCTTT. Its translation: CASSSSGQTLNTEAFF.

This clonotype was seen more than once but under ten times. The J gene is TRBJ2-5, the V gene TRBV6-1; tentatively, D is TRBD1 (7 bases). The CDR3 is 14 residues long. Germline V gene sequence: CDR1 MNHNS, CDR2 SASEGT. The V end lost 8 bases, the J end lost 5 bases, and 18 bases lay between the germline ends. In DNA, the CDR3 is TGTGCCAGCGGCTGGCAGGGGGGTTTGGAGACCCAGTACTTC. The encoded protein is CASGWQGGLETQYF.

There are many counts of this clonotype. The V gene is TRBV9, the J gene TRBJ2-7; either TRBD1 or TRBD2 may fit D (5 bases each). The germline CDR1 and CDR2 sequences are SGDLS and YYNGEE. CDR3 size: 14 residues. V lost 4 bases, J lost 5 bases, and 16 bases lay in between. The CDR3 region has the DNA TGTGCCAGCAGCCCCTGGGTCGGGGCGGACGAGCAGTACTTC. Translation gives CASSPWVGADEQYF.

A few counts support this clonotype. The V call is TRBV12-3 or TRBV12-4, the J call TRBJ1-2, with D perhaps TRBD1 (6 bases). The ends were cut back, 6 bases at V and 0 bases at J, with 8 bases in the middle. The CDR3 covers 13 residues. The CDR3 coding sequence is TGTGCCAGCAGGCGGACAGCTAACTATGGCTACACCTTC. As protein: CASRRTANYGYTF.

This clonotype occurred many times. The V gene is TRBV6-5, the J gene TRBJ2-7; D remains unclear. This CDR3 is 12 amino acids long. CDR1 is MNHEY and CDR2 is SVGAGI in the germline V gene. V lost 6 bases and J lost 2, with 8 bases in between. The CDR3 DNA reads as TGTGCCAGCAGCGCCAGCCCCTACGAGCAGTACTTC. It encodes CASSASPYEQYF.

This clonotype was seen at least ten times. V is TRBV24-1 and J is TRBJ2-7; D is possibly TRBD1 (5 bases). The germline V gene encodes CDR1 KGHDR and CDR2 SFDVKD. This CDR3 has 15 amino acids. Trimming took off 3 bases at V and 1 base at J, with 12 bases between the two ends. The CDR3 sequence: CATSDPADSSYEQYF. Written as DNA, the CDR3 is TGTGCCACCAGTGATCCAGCTGACAGTTCCTACGAGCAGTACTTC.

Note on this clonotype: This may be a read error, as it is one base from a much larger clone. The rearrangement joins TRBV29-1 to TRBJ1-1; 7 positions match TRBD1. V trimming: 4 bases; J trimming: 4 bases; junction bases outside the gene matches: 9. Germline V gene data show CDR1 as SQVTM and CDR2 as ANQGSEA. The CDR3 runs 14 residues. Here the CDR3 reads CSVGTGWRPTEAFF. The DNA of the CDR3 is TGCAGCGTTGGGACAGGCTGGCGGCCCACTGAAGCTTTCTTT.

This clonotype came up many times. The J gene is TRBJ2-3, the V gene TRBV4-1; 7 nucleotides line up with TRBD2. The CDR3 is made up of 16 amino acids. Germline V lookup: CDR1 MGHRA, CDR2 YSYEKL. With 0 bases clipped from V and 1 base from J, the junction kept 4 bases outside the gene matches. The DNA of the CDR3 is TGCGCCAGCAGCCAAGATCTAGCGGAGGGCACAGATACGCAGTATTTT. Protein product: CASSQDLAEGTDTQYF.

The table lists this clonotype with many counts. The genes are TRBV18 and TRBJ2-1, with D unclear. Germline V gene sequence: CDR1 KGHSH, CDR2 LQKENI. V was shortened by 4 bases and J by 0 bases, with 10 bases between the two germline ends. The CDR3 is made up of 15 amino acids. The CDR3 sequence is CASSLRATSYNEQFF. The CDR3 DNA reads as TGTGCCAGCTCACTTCGGGCCACCTCCTACAATGAGCAGTTCTTC. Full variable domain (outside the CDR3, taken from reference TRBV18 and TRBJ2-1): NAGVMQNPRHLVRRRGQEARLRCSPMKGHSHVYWYRQLPEEGLKFMVYLQKENIIDESGMPKERFSAEFPKEGPSILRIQQVVRGDSAAYFCASSLRATSYNEQFFGPGTRLTVL.